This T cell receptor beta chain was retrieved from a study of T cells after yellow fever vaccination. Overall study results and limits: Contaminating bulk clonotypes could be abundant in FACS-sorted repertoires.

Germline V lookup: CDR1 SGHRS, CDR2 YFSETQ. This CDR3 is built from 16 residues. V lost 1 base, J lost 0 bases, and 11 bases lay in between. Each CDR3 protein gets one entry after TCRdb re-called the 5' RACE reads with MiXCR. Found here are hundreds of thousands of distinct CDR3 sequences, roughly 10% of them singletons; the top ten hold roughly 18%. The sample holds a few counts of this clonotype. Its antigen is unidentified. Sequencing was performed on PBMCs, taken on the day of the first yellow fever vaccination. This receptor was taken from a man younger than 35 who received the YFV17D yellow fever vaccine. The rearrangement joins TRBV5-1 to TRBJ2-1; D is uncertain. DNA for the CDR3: TGCGCCAGCAGCTTGAATGCCCAGAGCTCCTACAATGAGCAGTTCTTC. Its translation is CASSLNAQSSYNEQFF.